This T cell receptor (beta chain) was sequenced for a study of T cells in Graves' hyperthyroidism and ophthalmopathy. RNA transcripts served as the template for amplifying TCR beta CDR3 regions. The HTBI primer set drove a first-round RT-PCR of the TCR CDR3. TCRdb independently ran MiXCR on the multiplex PCR reads; one entry per CDR3 protein. The sample includes around 570,000 distinct CDR3 sequences, 20% of them seen just once. Disease duration was under 3 months in the ophthalmopathy patients, who also had a Clinical Activity Score of at least 3 and a NOSPECS grade of at least 4. Trimming removed 4 bases at V and 5 bases at J, with 18 bases between. Germline-derived CDR1 and CDR2 are MNHNS and SASEGT. This CDR3 has 15 residues.

This sequence was found in a middle-aged man with Graves' ophthalmopathy. Sequencing was performed on blood. V gene TRBV6-1 combines with J gene TRBJ2-7; TRBD1 is a possible D gene (6 bases). The CDR3 sequence is CASSVTGFVLHEQYF. The CDR3 DNA follows: TGTGCCAGCAGTGTTACAGGGTTTGTCCTGCACGAGCAGTACTTC.